Each of the 2 T cell receptor beta chains below was sequenced from the same sample in a study of shared clonotypes between healthy human individuals. CD8 cells classed as naive were CD45RO-negative and positively selected for CCR7, excluding terminally differentiated effector memory CD45RA+ cells. The table came from immunoSEQ multiplex PCR; TCRdb's copy has only in-frame clones and leaves some out. Altogether about 2,200,000 clones are present, about 92% being singletons, with the ten largest covering 1.5% to 2%. Sample: naive CD8+ T cells from PBMCs. These receptors were taken from a man aged 18 to 29 in good health. Some clones in this sample may be carry-over from other donors' samples.

The genes are TRBV5-6 and TRBJ2-3; D perhaps matches TRBD2 (5 bases). The V end was cut by 1 base, the J end by 5 bases, with 17 bases between. Germline V lookup: CDR1 SGHDT, CDR2 YYEEEE. CDR3 length: 16 residues. CDR3 in amino acids: CASSLIREGLGDTQYF. Written as DNA, the CDR3 is TGTGCCAGCAGCTTGATACGGGAAGGCCTGGGAGATACGCAGTATTTT. The entire variable domain, with the rest obtained from reference TRBV5-6 and TRBJ2-3, is as follows: DAGVTQSPTHLIKTRGQQVTLRCSPKSGHDTVSWYQQALGQGPQFIFQYYEEEERQRGNFPDRFSGHQFPNYSSELNVNALLLGDSALYLCASSLIREGLGDTQYFGPGTRLTVL.

V is TRBV7-9 and J is TRBJ2-1; 9 nucleotides align to TRBD1. This CDR3 has 14 residues. Germline V lookup: CDR1 SEHNR, CDR2 FQNEAQ (reference sequence). Trimming cost V 11 bases and J 4 bases; bases outside gene matches: 9. CDR3 DNA sequence: TGTGCCGGCGATGGGGACAGGGTTTACAATGAGCAGTTCTTC. It codes for CAGDGDRVYNEQFF.